This is a list of T cell receptor beta chains from one sample in a study of blood T cell repertoires in COVID-19. Sequenced by immunoSEQ multiplex PCR; TCRdb stores in-frame clones only, minus some. The table lists roughly 670,000 clones, about nine tenths of them singletons. Material for sequencing was peripheral blood. The receptor source for this set is a woman aged 18-29 years with acute or convalescent COVID-19. Each CDR3 is given with its conserved first and last residue. D genes are given only for firm matches. For some rows the clone size is stated as once, few or many, or as a class when expanded; others skip it.

TRBJ2-5 - TRBV5-1 - CASSFGWGGETQYF TGCGCCAGCTCCTTCGGGTGGGGCGGTGAGACCCAGTACTTC
TRBJ1-5 - TRBV6-6 - CASRPQGSDHQPQHF TGTGCCAGCAGGCCTCAGGGGAGTGATCATCAGCCCCAGCATTTT
TRBJ1-2 - TRBV29-1 - CSVAGRGQADYGYTF TGCAGCGTTGCGGGTCGAGGGCAGGCAGACTATGGCTACACCTTC
TRBJ1-4 TRBD1 TRBV7-9 few CASSSLGTGATNEKLFF TGTGCCAGCAGCTCCTTAGGGACAGGGGCAACTAATGAAAAACTGTTTTTT
TRBJ2-2 TRBD2 TRBV7-3 - CASSSSGTRAGELFF TGTGCCAGCAGCTCATCCGGGACTAGGGCCGGGGAGCTGTTTTTT
TRBJ1-2 - TRBV5-6 - CASSPGFSYGYTF TGTGCCAGCAGCCCGGGATTTTCCTATGGCTACACCTTC
TRBJ2-2 - TRBV10-3 - CAIAANTGELFF TGTGCCATCGCAGCGAACACCGGGGAGCTGTTTTTT
TRBJ1-6 TRBD1 TRBV28 - CASADRGVSNSPLHF TGTGCCAGTGCGGACAGGGGAGTATCTAATTCACCCCTCCACTTT
TRBJ2-7 - TRBV2 - CASGEDGLFPSHEQYF TGTGCCAGCGGGGAGGACGGTCTATTCCCCTCGCACGAGCAGTACTTC
TRBJ2-1 TRBD2 TRBV6-4 - CASSPGAGGYNEQFF TGTGCCAGCAGTCCTGGGGCGGGGGGCTACAATGAGCAGTTCTTC